Listed below are T cell receptor beta chains from one sample, sequenced in a study of CD8 T cells in Susac syndrome. A single record per CDR3 protein comes from TCRdb applying MiXCR to the immunoSEQ multiplex PCR reads. The sample contains 200,000 to 300,000 distinct CDR3 sequences, 96% of which appear only once. Input material: CD4+ T cells from PBMCs. Receptors were obtained from a human donor with Susac syndrome. Each CDR3 is given with its conserved first and last residue.

v_gene,j_gene,CDR3aa
TRBV5-1,TRBJ1-2,CASSGAGTGAYYGYTF
TRBV12-3/TRBV12-4,TRBJ2-1,CASSLARQGWTNNEQFF
TRBV7-7,TRBJ1-4,CASRLPEKLFF
TRBV7-8,TRBJ2-7,CASSFPPGEQYF
TRBV29-1,TRBJ2-1,CSVRGAGGPNEQFF
TRBV24-1,TRBJ1-2,CATSDREYGYTF
TRBV7-2,TRBJ2-1,CASSTFGGIGQFF
TRBV20-1,TRBJ2-5,CSARDVATETQYF
TRBV29-1,TRBJ2-2,CSPPGPLMNTGELFF
TRBV20-1,TRBJ1-1,CSAPVRGYVGTEAFF
TRBV29-1,TRBJ2-5,CSVGDRSETQYF
TRBV30,TRBJ1-1,CAWSVRGAKVNTEAFF
TRBV19,TRBJ2-7,CASRRAGQGSYEQYF
TRBV20-1,TRBJ2-3,CSASSISAGGNTDTQYF
TRBV19,TRBJ2-6,CASSIGDSGANVLTF
TRBV7-2,TRBJ2-1,CASSLGWTPAGEQFF
TRBV5-6,TRBJ1-1,CASSPPFRNTEAFF
TRBV10-3,TRBJ2-1,CAISPFDNGVNEQFF
TRBV20-1,TRBJ1-5,CSARGEAIRPYSNQPQHF
TRBV11-1,TRBJ2-1,CASSLRGTAYNEQFF
TRBV27,TRBJ2-5,CASSPLLEETQYF
TRBV4-1,TRBJ2-1,CASSHGKGGISYNEQFF
TRBV28,TRBJ2-1,CASSSSGAGNEQFF
TRBV20-1,TRBJ2-7,CSARGQVYEQYF
TRBV27,TRBJ2-2,CASSIRQGDTGELFF
TRBV12-3/TRBV12-4,TRBJ2-3,CASSLEAGADTQYF
TRBV19,TRBJ2-1,CASSGPQGSPYNEQFF
TRBV3-1,TRBJ2-6,CASSPGQGQDSGANVLTF
TRBV7-9,TRBJ1-1,CASSLSSGGRNTEAFF
TRBV29-1,TRBJ1-1,CSANRAMNTEAFF
TRBV28,TRBJ2-5,CASSLPGQGALKTQYF
TRBV14,TRBJ2-1,CASSPGLSFSYNEQFF
TRBV12-3/TRBV12-4,TRBJ2-3,CASSLSRDSRTDTQYF
TRBV6-1,TRBJ2-1,CASTQLPGQGKIGQFF
TRBV5-4,TRBJ2-2,CASSSTPGQITGELFF
TRBV18,TRBJ1-2,CASSPIFGTDPNYGYTF
TRBV28,TRBJ1-5,CASSLREPQHF
TRBV20-1,TRBJ2-3,CSASGDRRGRTDTQYF
TRBV5-1,TRBJ2-3,CASDPLRASGRSTDTQYF
TRBV30,TRBJ1-3,CAWSVDGNTIYF
TRBV15,TRBJ2-2,CATSRDLRLGTGELFF
TRBV28,TRBJ1-2,CASLSGRGDYTF
TRBV27,TRBJ2-7,CASSYGLAGVTYEQYF
TRBV7-9,TRBJ1-2,CASSRMTGDYGYTF
TRBV30,TRBJ2-6,CAWRAVGAGANVLTF
TRBV12-3/TRBV12-4,TRBJ1-5,CASSLGGLSQPQHF
TRBV29-1,TRBJ2-7,CSAITTSGSHEQYF